This TCR beta chain was observed in a study of cytomegalovirus exposure and HLA in healthy donors. Germline V gene lookup returns CDR1 SGHVS and CDR2 FNYEAQ. This CDR3 has 15 amino acids. The V gene end was trimmed by 1 base and the J gene end by 5 bases; junction bases not matched to a gene: 3. The primer mix had 60 Vbeta and 13 Jbeta primers. Profiling relied on immunoSEQ multiplex PCR, and the TCRdb table lists in-frame clones only, not all of them. This table has about 160,000 clones, 70% to 85% appearing once. The chain is built from TRBV7-6 and TRBJ2-1, with 9 bases fitting TRBD2. Sequencing used PBMCs. The receptor was derived from a middle-aged man in good health and CMV-seronegative. The CDR3 DNA sequence: TGTGCCAGCAGCTTAGGGGCTAGCGGGAACAATGAGCAGTTCTTC. Encoded protein: CASSLGASGNNEQFF. The variable domain in full, completed from reference TRBV7-6 and TRBJ2-1, reads GAGVSQSPRYKVTKRGQDVALRCDPISGHVSLYWYRQALGQGPEFLTYFNYEAQQDKSGLPNDRFSAERPEGSISTLTIQRTEQRDSAMYRCASSLGASGNNEQFFGPGTRLTVL.